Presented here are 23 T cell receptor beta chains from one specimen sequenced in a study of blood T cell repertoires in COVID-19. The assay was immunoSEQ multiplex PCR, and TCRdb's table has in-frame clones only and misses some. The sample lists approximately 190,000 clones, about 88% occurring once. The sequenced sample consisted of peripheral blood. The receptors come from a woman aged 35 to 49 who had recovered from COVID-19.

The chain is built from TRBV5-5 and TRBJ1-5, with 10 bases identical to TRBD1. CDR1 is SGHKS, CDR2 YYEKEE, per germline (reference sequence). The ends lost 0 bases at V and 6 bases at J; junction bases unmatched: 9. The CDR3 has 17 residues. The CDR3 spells CASSLGPGTGVRQPQHF. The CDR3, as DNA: TGTGCCAGCAGCTTGGGTCCAGGGACAGGGGTACGTCAGCCCCAGCATTTT.

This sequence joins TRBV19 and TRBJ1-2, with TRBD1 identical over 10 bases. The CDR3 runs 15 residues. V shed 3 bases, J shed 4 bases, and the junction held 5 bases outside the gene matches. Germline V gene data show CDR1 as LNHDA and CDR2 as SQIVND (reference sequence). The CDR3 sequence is CASSIPRDRGYGYTF. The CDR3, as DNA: TGTGCCAGTAGTATCCCCCGGGACAGGGGCTATGGCTACACCTTC. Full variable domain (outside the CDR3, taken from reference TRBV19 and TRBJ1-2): DGGITQSPKYLFRKEGQNVTLSCEQNLNHDAMYWYRQDPGQGLRLIYYSQIVNDFQKGDIAEGYSVSREKKESFPLTVTSAQKNPTAFYLCASSIPRDRGYGYTFGSGTRLTVV.

The CDR3 DNA reads TGTGCCAGCAGCCACACTCAGGGACTAGCGCAATACGAGCAGTACTTC. It specifies CASSHTQGLAQYEQYF. The chain employs TRBV7-9 and TRBJ2-7, with 10 bases lining up with TRBD2. After removal of 5 bases from V and 4 bases from J, the junction contained 11 bases not matched to a gene. CDR3 length: 16 residues. Germline-derived CDR1 and CDR2 are SEHNR and FQNEAQ (reference sequence). The variable domain in full, with the rest retrieved from reference TRBV7-9 and TRBJ2-7, is DTGVSQNPRHKITKRGQNVTFRCDPISEHNRLYWYRQTLGQGPEFLTYFQNEAQLEKSRLLSDRFSAERPKGSFSTLEIQRTEQGDSAMYLCASSHTQGLAQYEQYFGPGTRLTVT.

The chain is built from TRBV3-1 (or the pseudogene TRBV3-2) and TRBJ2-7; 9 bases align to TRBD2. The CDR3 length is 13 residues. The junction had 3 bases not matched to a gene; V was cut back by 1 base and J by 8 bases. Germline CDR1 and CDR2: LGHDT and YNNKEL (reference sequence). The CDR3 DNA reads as TGTGCCAGCAGCCAAGTTGCGGGAGGGAAGCAGTACTTC. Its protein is CASSQVAGGKQYF.

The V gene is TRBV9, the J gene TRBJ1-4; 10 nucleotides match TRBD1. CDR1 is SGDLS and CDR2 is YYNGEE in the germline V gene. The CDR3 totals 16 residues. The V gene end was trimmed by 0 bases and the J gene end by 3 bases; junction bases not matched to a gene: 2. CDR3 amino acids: CASSVGGTGANEKLFF. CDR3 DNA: TGTGCCAGCAGCGTAGGGGGGACAGGGGCTAATGAAAAACTGTTTTTT.

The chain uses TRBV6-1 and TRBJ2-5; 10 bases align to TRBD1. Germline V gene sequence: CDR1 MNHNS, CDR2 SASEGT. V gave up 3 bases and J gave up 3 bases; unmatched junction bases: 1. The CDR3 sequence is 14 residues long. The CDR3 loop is CASSDGTGEETQYF. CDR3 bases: TGTGCCAGCAGTGATGGGACAGGGGAAGAGACCCAGTACTTC.

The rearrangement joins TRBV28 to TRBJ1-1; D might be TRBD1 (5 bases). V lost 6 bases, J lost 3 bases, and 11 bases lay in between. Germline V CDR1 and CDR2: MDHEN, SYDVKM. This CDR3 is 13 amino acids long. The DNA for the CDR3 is TGTGCCAGCAGCTTAAGACAGTACACTGAAGCTTTCTTT. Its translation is CASSLRQYTEAFF.

CDR3 residues: CASSRRTSGLETQYF. As DNA, the CDR3 is TGTGCCAGCAGCAGAAGGACTAGCGGCTTGGAGACCCAGTACTTC. The V and J genes are TRBV9 and TRBJ2-5; 10 bases align to TRBD2. Germline values: CDR1 SGDLS, CDR2 YYNGEE. V lost 4 bases, J lost 5 bases, and 8 bases stayed unmatched. The CDR3 runs 15 residues.

CDR3 in DNA: TGTGCCAGCAGTTACCCACAGGGGTATCATGATTCGCAGTATTTT. It encodes CASSYPQGYHDSQYF. The rearrangement joins TRBV6-2 or TRBV6-3 to TRBJ2-3; 7 nucleotides match TRBD1. The trim removed 2 bases at V and 10 bases at J, leaving 12 bases unmatched. Germline loops: CDR1 MNHEY, CDR2 SVGEGT. The CDR3 has 15 residues.

The CDR3 bases are TGTGCCAGCAGGGGCGGGGGCCGCTACAATGAGCAGTTCTTC. Translating it yields CASRGGGRYNEQFF. J is TRBJ2-1 and V is TRBV27; TRBD2 might be the D (7 bases). Germline V CDR1 and CDR2: MNHEY, SMNVEV (reference sequence). The CDR3 is 14 residues long. The V gene lost 6 bases and the J gene lost 3 bases, with 12 bases spanning the gap.

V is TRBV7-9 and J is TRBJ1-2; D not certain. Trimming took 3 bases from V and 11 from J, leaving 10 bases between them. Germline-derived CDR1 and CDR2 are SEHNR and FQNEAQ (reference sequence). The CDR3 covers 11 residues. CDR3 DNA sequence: TGTGCCAGCAGCTTGTTCCCGGAGTACACCTTC. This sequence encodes CASSLFPEYTF.

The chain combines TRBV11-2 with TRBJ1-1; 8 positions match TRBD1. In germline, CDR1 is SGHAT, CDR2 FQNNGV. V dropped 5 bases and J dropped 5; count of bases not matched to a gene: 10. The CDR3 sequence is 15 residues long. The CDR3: CASSVPGQVVTEAFF. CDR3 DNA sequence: TGTGCCAGCAGCGTCCCGGGACAGGTCGTAACTGAAGCTTTCTTT.

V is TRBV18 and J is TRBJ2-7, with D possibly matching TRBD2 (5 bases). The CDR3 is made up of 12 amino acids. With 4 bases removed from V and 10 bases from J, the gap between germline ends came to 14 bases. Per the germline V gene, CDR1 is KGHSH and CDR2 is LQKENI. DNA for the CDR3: TGTGCCAGCTCACGAGGTGTAGAGGGACAGTACTTC. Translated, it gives CASSRGVEGQYF.

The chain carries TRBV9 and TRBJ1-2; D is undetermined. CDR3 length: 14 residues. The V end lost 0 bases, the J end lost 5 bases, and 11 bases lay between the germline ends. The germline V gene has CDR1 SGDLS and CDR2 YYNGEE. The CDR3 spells CASSVGERNYGYTF. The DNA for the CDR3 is TGTGCCAGCAGCGTAGGTGAGAGAAATTATGGCTACACCTTC.

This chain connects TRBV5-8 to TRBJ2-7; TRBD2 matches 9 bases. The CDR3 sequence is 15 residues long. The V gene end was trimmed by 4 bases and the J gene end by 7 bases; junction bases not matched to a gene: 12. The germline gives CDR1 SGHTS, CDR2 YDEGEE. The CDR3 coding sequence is TGTGCCAGCAGCACGTCGCTAGCGGGAACCTTTGAGCAGTACTTC. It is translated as CASSTSLAGTFEQYF.

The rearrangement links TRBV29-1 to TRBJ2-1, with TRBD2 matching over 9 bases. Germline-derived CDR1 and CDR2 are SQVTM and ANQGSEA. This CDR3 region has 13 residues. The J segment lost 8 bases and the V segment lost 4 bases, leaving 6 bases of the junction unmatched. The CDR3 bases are TGCAGCGTTGTTAGCGGGAGTATCTATGAGCAGTTCTTC. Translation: CSVVSGSIYEQFF.

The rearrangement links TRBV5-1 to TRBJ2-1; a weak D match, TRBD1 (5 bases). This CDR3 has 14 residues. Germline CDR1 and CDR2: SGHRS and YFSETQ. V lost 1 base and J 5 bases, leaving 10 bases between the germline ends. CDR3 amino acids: CASSLLGADNEQFF. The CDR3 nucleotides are TGCGCCAGCAGCTTGTTAGGGGCTGACAATGAGCAGTTCTTC.

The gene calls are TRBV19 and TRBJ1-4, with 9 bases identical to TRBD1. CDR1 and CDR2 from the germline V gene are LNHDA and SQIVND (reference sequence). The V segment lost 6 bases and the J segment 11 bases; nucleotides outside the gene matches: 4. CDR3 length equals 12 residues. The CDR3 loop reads CASRTGGTKLFF. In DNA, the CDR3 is TGTGCCAGTAGAACAGGGGGCACGAAACTGTTTTTT.

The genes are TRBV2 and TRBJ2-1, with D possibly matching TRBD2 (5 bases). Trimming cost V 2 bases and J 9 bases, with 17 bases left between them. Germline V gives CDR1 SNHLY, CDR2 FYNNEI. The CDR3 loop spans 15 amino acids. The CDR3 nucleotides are TGTGCCAGCAGTGAATGGGGTAGCGCCTTGAGTGAGCAGTTCTTC. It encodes CASSEWGSALSEQFF.

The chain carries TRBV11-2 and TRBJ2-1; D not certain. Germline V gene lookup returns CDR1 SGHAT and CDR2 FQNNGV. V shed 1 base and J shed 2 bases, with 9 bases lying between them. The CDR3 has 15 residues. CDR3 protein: CASSLGGLTYNEQFF. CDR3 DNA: TGTGCCAGCAGCTTAGGTGGGCTAACCTACAATGAGCAGTTCTTC.

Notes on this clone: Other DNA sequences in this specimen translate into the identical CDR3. The DNA for the CDR3 is TGTGCCAGCAGTTCAAGGACAGGCTCTGGGGCCAACGTCCTGACTTTC. It codes for CASSSRTGSGANVLTF. The chain has TRBV6-5 and TRBJ2-6; TRBD1 matches at 7 bases. The V gene end was trimmed by 4 bases and the J gene end by 0 bases; junction bases not matched to a gene: 3. Looked up from germline, CDR1 is MNHEY and CDR2 is SVGAGI. The CDR3 is 16 amino acids.

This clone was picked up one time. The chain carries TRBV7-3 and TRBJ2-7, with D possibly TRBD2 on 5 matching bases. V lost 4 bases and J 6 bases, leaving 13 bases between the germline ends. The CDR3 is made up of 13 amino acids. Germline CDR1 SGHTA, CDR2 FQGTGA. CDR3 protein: CASSSSSGSEQYF. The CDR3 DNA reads TGTGCCAGCAGCTCCTCCTCTGGGAGCGAGCAGTACTTC.

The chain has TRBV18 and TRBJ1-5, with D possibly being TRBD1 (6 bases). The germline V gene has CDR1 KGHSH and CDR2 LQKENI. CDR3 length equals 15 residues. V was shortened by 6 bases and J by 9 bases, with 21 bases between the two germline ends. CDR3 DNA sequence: TGTGCCAGCTCCCCCGCCGGGGGGACAAAGGGGCCCCAGCATTTT. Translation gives CASSPAGGTKGPQHF.